The present T cell receptor (beta chain) was sequenced within a study of CD8 T cells in ankylosing spondylitis (dated by TCRdb to the late 2010s). Concerning the study at large: T cell receptor beta repertoires were profiled in healthy donors and ankylosing spondylitis patients so that disease-linked TCR variants could be found. Peripheral blood was sampled, and synovial fluid was additionally collected from ankylosing spondylitis patients. The full study cohort comprised 20 to 30 ankylosing spondylitis patients and 85 to 120 healthy donors. On the study overall, not on this receptor specifically: The disease-linked clones were reported to be significantly enriched in matched synovial fluid samples from ankylosing spondylitis patients. Some of the motif variants had been reported before in the synovial fluid and blood of reactive arthritis patients, a finding that suggests common disease-initiation mechanisms. In peripheral blood, the disease-linked clones were found at relatively low frequencies and had a CD8+ phenotype. A TCR beta motif made up of under ten highly homologous amino acid variants appeared to be characteristic of blood from ankylosing spondylitis patients.

Details on this clonotype: What this receptor recognizes is not known. No base quality values were provided; no much bigger clone lies one nucleotide off.

The reads were generated on an Illumina HiSeq 2500. Quantitative 5'-RACE with molecular barcodes was the method used to prepare the TCR beta libraries. Turning to the authors' computational methods: A new computational method, built on a probabilistic model of VDJ rearrangement, was used to identify disease-linked TCR variants. The public reads were quality trimmed at Q25 with fastp and then assembled into clones with MiXCR by TCRdb, keeping productive beta chains. Each record represents a unique CDR3 protein, reported with the most common genes and DNA among its rows. These V and J calls are TCRdb output, not the study's own analysis. The sample includes more than 650,000 distinct CDR3 sequences, with over 9.5% observed a single time. 0.51% of the sample is held by the ten biggest clonotypes. Trimmed from V: 4 bases; trimmed from J: 1 base; junction bases lacking a gene match: 8. CDR1 and CDR2 are drawn from the germline V gene: SGHVS, FNYEAQ. The CDR3 sequence holds 18 residues, the cysteine and phenylalanine included. CDR3 DNA only is kept here, 54 bases in frame from base 1.

The receptor was derived from a male donor with ankylosing spondylitis. The rearranged chain carries TRBV7-6 and TRBJ2-2, and 11 junction bases match TRBD2. Sequenced sample: blood, either unsorted or a sorted T cell fraction (not recorded which). The CDR3: CASSSLAGAGGNTGELFF. The base sequence is TGTGCCAGCAGCTCACTAGCGGGAGCTGGCGGGAACACCGGGGAGCTGTTTTTT.